A single sample gave rise to the 3 T cell receptor beta chains below, sequenced in a study of siplizumab effects on memory and regulatory T cells. Measured with immunoSEQ multiplex PCR; TCRdb has only the in-frame clones, and not every one. The sample shows about 120,000 clones, just over 90% of them seen only once. The source material was non-Treg CD4+ T cells sorted from blood. The receptor source for this set is a human donor in good health.

This chain connects TRBV13 to TRBJ1-2; 7 nucleotides agree with TRBD1. CDR3 length equals 12 residues. V dropped 5 bases and J dropped 6; count of bases not matched to a gene: 3. Germline CDR1 is PRHDT and CDR2 is FYEKMQ (reference sequence). CDR3 residues: CASSPGQDGYTF. The CDR3 DNA reads TGTGCCAGCAGCCCCGGACAGGATGGCTACACCTTC. Full variable domain (missing parts from reference TRBV13 and TRBJ1-2): AAGVIQSPRHLIKEKRETATLKCYPIPRHDTVYWYQQGPGQDPQFLISFYEKMQSDKGSIPDRFSAQQFSDYHSELNMSSLELGDSALYFCASSPGQDGYTFGSGTRLTVV.

This rearrangement joins TRBV7-9 to TRBJ1-1; D unclear. Trimming took off 5 bases at V and 0 bases at J, with 7 bases between the two ends. This CDR3 spans 13 amino acids. Germline V gives CDR1 SEHNR, CDR2 FQNEAQ (reference sequence). This chain's CDR3 is CASSGEVNTEAFF. For the CDR3, the DNA is TGTGCCAGCAGCGGGGAGGTGAACACTGAAGCTTTCTTT.

A few counts support this clone. V gene TRBV5-1 combines with J gene TRBJ1-5; D is perhaps TRBD1 (5 bases). Germline V gene data show CDR1 as SGHRS and CDR2 as YFSETQ. The ends were cut back, 3 bases at V and 8 bases at J, with 12 bases in the middle. The CDR3 spans 13 residues. CDR3 region: CASSSGPREPQHF. In nucleotides, the CDR3 is TGCGCCAGCAGCTCGGGACCAAGAGAGCCCCAGCATTTT.